This T cell receptor beta chain was captured by sequencing in a study of identical twins. From the 5' RACE reads, TCRdb called clonotypes with MiXCR, one entry per CDR3 protein. The data show about 1.7 million distinct CDR3 sequences, roughly 35% seen once. Whole-study results and caveats: Diverse VJ usage suggested most zero-insertion clonotypes were not invariant T cells. For monozygotic twins, models underestimated out-of-frame TCR alpha sharing.

This clonotype was observed a handful of times. Its antigen is unidentified. The CDR3 loop spans 14 amino acids. Germline V gene sequence: CDR1 SGDLS, CDR2 YYNGEE. V was pared by 4 bases and J by 0 bases, with 8 bases between. The V gene is TRBV9, the J gene TRBJ2-1; D not resolved. The source is a newborn girl in good health. The sequencing sample was made of cord blood. The CDR3 region has the DNA TGTGCCAGCAGCCCACTGACCTCCTACAATGAGCAGTTCTTC. It is translated as CASSPLTSYNEQFF.